These 25 T cell receptor beta chains share one sample of origin, sequenced in a study of blood T cell repertoires in COVID-19. Profiling relied on immunoSEQ multiplex PCR, and the TCRdb table lists in-frame clones only, not all of them. Among about 330,000 clones, around 87% were seen once, and the ten largest hold over 4%. Source material: PBMCs or T cells enriched from blood (not recorded which). These receptors came from a woman in her 30s who had recovered from COVID-19.

V is TRBV27 and J is TRBJ2-1; D uncertain. The germline V gene has CDR1 MNHEY and CDR2 SMNVEV (reference sequence). This CDR3 spans 13 amino acids. V shed 3 bases and J shed 1 base, with 4 bases lying between them. CDR3 residues: CASSFLSYNEQFF. The CDR3 DNA reads as TGTGCCAGCAGTTTCCTATCCTACAATGAGCAGTTCTTC.

The chain has TRBV28 and TRBJ2-7; 7 bases match TRBD2. Trimming took 6 bases from V and 3 from J; bases not matched to a gene: 11. CDR1 MDHEN and CDR2 SYDVKM come from the germline V gene. The CDR3 has 15 residues. The CDR3 loop reads CASRGTGRGDYEQYF. The CDR3 DNA reads TGTGCCAGCAGGGGAACGGGACGGGGGGACTACGAGCAGTACTTC. The variable domain in full, with the rest retrieved from reference TRBV28 and TRBJ2-7, is DVKVTQSSRYLVKRTGEKVFLECVQDMDHENMFWYRQDPGLGLRLIYFSYDVKMKEKGDIPEGYSVSREKKERFSLILESASTNQTSMYLCASRGTGRGDYEQYFGPGTRLTVT.

The chain has TRBV28 and TRBJ1-2; TRBD1 aligns across 9 bases. CDR3 length: 17 amino acids. Germline values: CDR1 MDHEN, CDR2 SYDVKM. The J segment lost 4 bases and the V segment lost 6 bases, leaving 15 bases of the junction unmatched. For the CDR3, the DNA is TGTGCCAGCAGGGTGACAGGGGGAGGTTCGGAAGTCTATGGCTACACCTTC. Translation: CASRVTGGGSEVYGYTF.

The gene calls are TRBV5-6 and TRBJ1-2; D unclear. The CDR3 consists of 13 residues. Germline CDR1 is SGHDT and CDR2 is YYEEEE. The germline V and J ends were trimmed by 1 base and 7 bases, with 11 bases remaining between them. CDR3 nucleotides: TGTGCCAGCAGCTTGCCCGGGGATGGTGGCTACACCTTC. Translation gives CASSLPGDGGYTF. Using reference TRBV5-6 and TRBJ1-2 for the parts outside the CDR3, the full variable domain is DAGVTQSPTHLIKTRGQQVTLRCSPKSGHDTVSWYQQALGQGPQFIFQYYEEEERQRGNFPDRFSGHQFPNYSSELNVNALLLGDSALYLCASSLPGDGGYTFGSGTRLTVV.

This sequence joins TRBV12-5 and TRBJ2-3, with 13 bases aligning to TRBD2. This CDR3 comprises 15 residues. CDR1 LGHNT and CDR2 FRNRAP come from the germline V gene. V lost 6 bases and J lost 4; bases outside the gene matches: 4. The CDR3 here is CASGRTSGGADTQYF. CDR3 nucleotides: TGTGCTAGTGGCCGGACTAGCGGGGGAGCAGATACGCAGTATTTT.

The CDR3 spells CASSTGVNTEAFF. The CDR3 nucleotides read TGTGCCAGCAGTACCGGGGTTAACACTGAAGCTTTCTTT. The chain carries TRBV2 and TRBJ1-1; unclear D gene. CDR1 is SNHLY and CDR2 is FYNNEI in the germline V gene. V lost 5 bases, J lost 2 bases, and 9 bases lay in between. The CDR3 loop spans 13 amino acids.

The gene calls are TRBV27 and TRBJ2-3, with TRBD2 as a possible D gene (7 bases). The CDR3 is 16 amino acids. Deletions cut 5 bases from V and 3 bases from J, with 18 bases between. CDR1 and CDR2 from the germline V gene are MNHEY and SMNVEV (reference sequence). The CDR3 DNA is TGTGCCAGCAGTCCGGCGGGGGCATTTTCTACAGATACGCAGTATTTT. As protein: CASSPAGAFSTDTQYF.

Here the CDR3 reads CASSLAGGFTDTQYF. The DNA for the CDR3 is TGTGCCAGCAGCTTAGCGGGGGGATTCACAGATACGCAGTATTTT. This chain links TRBV11-1 with TRBJ2-3, with a weak D call TRBD2 (6 bases). From germline, CDR1 is SGHAT and CDR2 FQDESV (reference sequence). The germline V and J ends were trimmed by 0 bases and 2 bases, with 9 bases remaining between them. CDR3 size: 15 residues.

The chain recombines TRBV6-1 with TRBJ2-2; D not resolved. The V gene lost 0 bases and the J gene lost 2 bases, with 13 bases spanning the gap. The CDR3 length is 17 residues. Germline CDR1 and CDR2: MNHNS and SASEGT. The CDR3 nucleotides are TGTGCCAGCAGTGAAGCTCCCGTCAGGATCAACACCGGGGAGCTGTTTTTT. This gives the protein CASSEAPVRINTGELFF.

There are a few counts of this clone. This chain joins TRBV6-1 and TRBJ1-4, with 9 positions matching TRBD1. This CDR3 is 16 amino acids long. Germline CDR1 reads MNHNS; CDR2 reads SASEGT. J was trimmed by 4 bases and V by 4 bases; bases with no gene match: 7. This CDR3 reads CASSAWGQGVNEKLFF. The CDR3 DNA sequence: TGTGCCAGCAGTGCTTGGGGACAGGGCGTTAATGAAAAACTGTTTTTT.

The rearrangement joins TRBV7-2 to TRBJ2-3; perhaps TRBD2 as D (6 bases). The CDR3 sequence is 15 residues long. Germline V gene data show CDR1 as SGHTA and CDR2 as FQGNSA. With 5 bases removed from V and 6 bases from J, the gap between germline ends came to 18 bases. CDR3 region: CASSPRDRREDTQYF. The DNA for the CDR3 is TGTGCCAGCAGCCCTAGGGACCGCCGGGAGGATACGCAGTATTTT.

The genes are TRBV12-5 and TRBJ2-1, with 7 nucleotides matching TRBD1. V shed 0 bases and J 4 bases; nucleotides not matched to a gene: 9. Germline V gives CDR1 LGHNT, CDR2 FRNRAP. The CDR3 covers 17 residues. The chain's CDR3 is CASGLVARGKLYNEQFF. The CDR3 bases are TGTGCTAGTGGTTTGGTCGCCAGGGGGAAGTTGTACAATGAGCAGTTCTTC.

This clone was detected only once. The chain recombines TRBV5-6 with TRBJ2-5; 8 positions agree with TRBD1. The CDR3 runs 16 residues. Germline V lookup: CDR1 SGHDT, CDR2 YYEEEE. J gave up 1 base and V 4 bases, and 9 bases lay outside the gene matches. The CDR3 DNA sequence: TGTGCCAGCAGCCGGGGGACAGGACACCGCCAAGAGACCCAGTACTTC. It codes for CASSRGTGHRQETQYF.

In its sample, this clone was seen a few times. The rearrangement joins TRBV27 to TRBJ1-1; a possible D gene is TRBD1 (5 bases). Germline V gene lookup returns CDR1 MNHEY and CDR2 SMNVEV (reference sequence). The length of the CDR3 is 14 residues. V gave up 6 bases and J gave up 0 bases, with 11 bases separating them. In nucleotides, the CDR3 is TGTGCCAGCAGCCGGAGACAGTTGAACACTGAAGCTTTCTTT. This codes for CASSRRQLNTEAFF.

Worth noting for this clone: Different DNA sequences within this sample yield the same CDR3. The chain couples TRBV5-6 to TRBJ2-7, with D perhaps matching TRBD2 (7 bases). Looked up from germline, CDR1 is SGHDT and CDR2 is YYEEEE. This CDR3 is built from 14 residues. The germline V and J ends were trimmed by 2 bases and 0 bases, with 9 bases remaining between them. CDR3 in DNA: TGTGCCAGCAGCTTAGGGGGGGACTCCTACGAGCAGTACTTC. Its protein is CASSLGGDSYEQYF.

The CDR3 loop is CASSPSGPDTQYF. CDR3 sequence (DNA): TGTGCCAGCAGCCCATCAGGCCCAGATACGCAGTATTTT. The J gene is TRBJ2-3, the V gene TRBV7-9; D unresolved. V was shortened by 5 bases and J by 4 bases, with 10 bases between the two germline ends. The CDR3 is 13 residues long. Germline V gene sequence: CDR1 SEHNR, CDR2 FQNEAQ (reference sequence).

This chain uses TRBV5-4 with TRBJ2-3; TRBD1 agrees at 12 bases. With 3 bases clipped from V and 1 base from J, the junction kept 9 bases outside the gene matches. The germline gives CDR1 SGHNT, CDR2 YYREEE (reference sequence). CDR3 size: 18 residues. In nucleotides, the CDR3 is TGTGCCAGCAGCTCCGGGACAGGGGGCCCCGTCGGCACAGATACGCAGTATTTT. Residues: CASSSGTGGPVGTDTQYF.

The chain couples TRBV21-1 to TRBJ2-2; the DNA was not compared with TRBD1, the D call given in the table. TRBV21-1 is given as a pseudogene. The CDR3 consists of 16 residues. The CDR3 protein is CASIKEDRVAGGELFF. The CDR3 DNA is TGTGCCAGCATAAAAGAGGACAGGGTGGCCGGCGGGGAGCTGTTTTTT.

The V and J genes are TRBV10-3 and TRBJ2-1; 11 bases map to TRBD2. V trimming: 6 bases; J trimming: 3 bases; junction bases outside the gene matches: 4. Looked up from germline, CDR1 is ENHRY and CDR2 is SYGVKD. The CDR3 extends over 15 amino acids. CDR3 in DNA: TGTGCCATCAGCCCGGGACTAGCGGACTACAATGAGCAGTTCTTC. This gives the protein CAISPGLADYNEQFF.

In this sample, this clone turned up once. The V call is TRBV7-7, the J call TRBJ2-3; perhaps TRBD2 as D (6 bases). Trimming pared 5 bases from V and 4 bases from J, leaving 22 bases between. Germline V CDR1 and CDR2: SSHAT, FNYEAQ (reference sequence). This CDR3 region has 17 residues. In DNA form, the CDR3 reads TGTGCCAGCAGCCGTAGTCCGCGCGCCCCGGGGGCAGATACGCAGTATTTT. Residues: CASSRSPRAPGADTQYF.

The V gene is TRBV5-4, the J gene TRBJ1-4; D perhaps matches TRBD1 (5 bases). The germline V gene encodes CDR1 SGHNT and CDR2 YYREEE (reference sequence). The CDR3 has 16 residues. With 2 bases removed from V and 0 bases from J, the gap between germline ends came to 11 bases. This CDR3 reads CASSFGGSSTNEKLFF. The CDR3 nucleotides read TGTGCCAGCAGCTTTGGGGGGTCCTCAACTAATGAAAAACTGTTTTTT.

The chain links TRBV6-5 to TRBJ1-2; perhaps TRBD1 as D (6 bases). Germline V CDR1 and CDR2: MNHEY, SVGAGI. Trimming took 6 bases from V and 5 from J, leaving 19 bases between them. The CDR3 consists of 15 residues. CDR3 bases: TGTGCCAGCAGCGCGAGACAGGCGACCCCGTATGGCTACACCTTC. Its protein is CASSARQATPYGYTF.

The rearrangement joins TRBV18 to TRBJ2-1; 12 nucleotides line up with TRBD2. J was trimmed by 8 bases and V by 0 bases; bases with no gene match: 8. The CDR3 extends over 17 amino acids. Germline CDR1 reads KGHSH; CDR2 reads LQKENI. CDR3 sequence (DNA): TGTGCCAGCTCACCACCCCAACTAGCGGGGGGACAACATGAGCAGTTCTTC. Translating it yields CASSPPQLAGGQHEQFF.

A single count supports this clone. The chain joins TRBV19 to TRBJ1-5; 9 nucleotides line up with TRBD1. Germline assignment: CDR1 LNHDA and CDR2 SQIVND (reference sequence). The CDR3 spans 15 residues. V lost 5 bases and J lost 7; bases outside the gene matches: 9. CDR3 nucleotide sequence: TGTGCCAGTAGTCCCCTAGGACAGGGGAGCCAGCCCCAGCATTTT. Amino acids: CASSPLGQGSQPQHF.

The chain uses TRBV3-1 (or the pseudogene TRBV3-2) and TRBJ1-2; TRBD1 aligns across 7 bases. The V gene's germline CDR1 is LGHDT and CDR2 YNNKEL (reference sequence). Losses at the gene ends were 3 bases for V and 8 bases for J; bases not matched to a gene: 6. The CDR3 consists of 13 residues. The CDR3 protein is CASSQTGLVGYTF. The CDR3 region has the DNA TGTGCCAGCAGCCAGACAGGGTTGGTCGGCTACACCTTC.